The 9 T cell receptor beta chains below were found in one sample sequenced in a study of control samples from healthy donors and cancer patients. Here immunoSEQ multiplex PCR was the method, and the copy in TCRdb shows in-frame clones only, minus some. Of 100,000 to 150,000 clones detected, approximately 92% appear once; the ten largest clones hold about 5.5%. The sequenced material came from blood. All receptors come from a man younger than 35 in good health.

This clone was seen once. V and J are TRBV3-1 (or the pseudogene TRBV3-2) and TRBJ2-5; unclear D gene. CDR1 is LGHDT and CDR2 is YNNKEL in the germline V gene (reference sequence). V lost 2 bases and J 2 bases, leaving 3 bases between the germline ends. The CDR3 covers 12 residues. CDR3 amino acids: CASSQLQETQYF. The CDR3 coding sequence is TGTGCCAGCAGCCAATTACAAGAGACCCAGTACTTC.

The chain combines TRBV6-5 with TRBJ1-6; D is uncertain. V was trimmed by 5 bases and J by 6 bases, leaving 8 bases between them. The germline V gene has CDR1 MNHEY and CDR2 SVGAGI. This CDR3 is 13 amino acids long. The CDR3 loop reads CASSRGSNSPLHF. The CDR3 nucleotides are TGTGCCAGCAGTCGAGGGAGTAATTCACCCCTCCACTTT.

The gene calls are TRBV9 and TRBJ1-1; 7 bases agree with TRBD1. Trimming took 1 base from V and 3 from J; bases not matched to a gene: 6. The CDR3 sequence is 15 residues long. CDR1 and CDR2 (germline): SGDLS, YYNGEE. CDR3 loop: CASSVKTGMDTEAFF. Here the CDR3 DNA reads TGTGCCAGCAGCGTAAAGACAGGGATGGACACTGAAGCTTTCTTT.

The CDR3 reads CASSPQQGRELFF. The CDR3 DNA reads TGTGCCAGCTCACCACAACAGGGCCGGGAGCTGTTTTTT. The chain is built from TRBV18 and TRBJ2-2; the D gene is possibly TRBD1 (6 bases). The ends were cut back, 1 base at V and 9 bases at J, with 9 bases in the middle. CDR1 KGHSH and CDR2 LQKENI come from the germline V gene. The CDR3 consists of 13 residues.

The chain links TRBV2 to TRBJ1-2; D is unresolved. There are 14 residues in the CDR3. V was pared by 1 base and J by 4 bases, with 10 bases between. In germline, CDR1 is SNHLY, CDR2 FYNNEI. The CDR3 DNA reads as TGTGCCAGCAGTGAAGATCGGAACCGCTATGGCTACACCTTC. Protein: CASSEDRNRYGYTF.

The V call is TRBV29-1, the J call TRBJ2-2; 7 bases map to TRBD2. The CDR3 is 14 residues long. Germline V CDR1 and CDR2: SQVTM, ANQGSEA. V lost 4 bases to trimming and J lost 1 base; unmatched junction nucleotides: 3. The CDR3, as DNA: TGCAGCGTTGCAGCGGGGAAGAACACCGGGGAGCTGTTTTTT. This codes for CSVAAGKNTGELFF.

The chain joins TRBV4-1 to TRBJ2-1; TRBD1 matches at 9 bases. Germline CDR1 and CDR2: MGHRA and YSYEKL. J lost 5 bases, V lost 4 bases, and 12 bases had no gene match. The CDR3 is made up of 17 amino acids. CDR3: CASSLVVGQGSDNEQFF. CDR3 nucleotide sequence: TGCGCCAGCAGCCTAGTTGTGGGACAGGGAAGCGACAATGAGCAGTTCTTC.

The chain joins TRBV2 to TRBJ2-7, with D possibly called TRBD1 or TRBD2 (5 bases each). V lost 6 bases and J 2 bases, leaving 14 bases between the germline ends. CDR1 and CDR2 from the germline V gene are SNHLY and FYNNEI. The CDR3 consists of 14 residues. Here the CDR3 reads CASSGTINPYEQYF. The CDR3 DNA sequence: TGTGCCAGCAGCGGGACGATAAACCCCTACGAGCAGTACTTC.

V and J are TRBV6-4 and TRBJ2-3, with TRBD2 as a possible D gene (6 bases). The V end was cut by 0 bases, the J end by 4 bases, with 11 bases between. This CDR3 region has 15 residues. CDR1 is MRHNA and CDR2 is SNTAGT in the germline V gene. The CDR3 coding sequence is TGTGCCAGCAGTGACTCGGCGGGGTCTGCAGATACGCAGTATTTT. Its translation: CASSDSAGSADTQYF.